These 16 T cell receptor beta chains share one sample of origin, sequenced in a study of CD8+CD57+ T cells in acquired aplastic anemia. Both TCR beta VDJ combination and CDR3 sequence profiling were carried out. Genomic DNA was the template for this profiling. TCRdb reprocessed the reads with MiXCR, giving one entry per CDR3 protein. This table holds roughly 500,000 distinct CDR3 sequences, roughly a third found once. Those patients picked for sequencing had displayed CD8+CD57+ cell expansion on flow cytometry. Input material: sorted CD4+, CD8+, or CD8+CD57+ T cells (not recorded which) from PBMCs. The receptors come from a human donor with aplastic anemia.

This sequence joins TRBV7-3 and TRBJ1-5, with no clear D. The V gene's germline CDR1 is SGHTA and CDR2 FQGTGA. V was shortened by 4 bases and J by 5 bases, with 9 bases between the two germline ends. This CDR3 contains 13 residues. The CDR3 DNA follows: TGTGCCAGCAGCTGGAGGGCGGATCAGCCCCAGCATTTT. Its translation is CASSWRADQPQHF. The full variable domain, with the rest looked up from reference TRBV7-3 and TRBJ1-5, is GAGVSQTPSNKVTEKGKYVELRCDPISGHTALYWYRQSLGQGPEFLIYFQGTGAADDSGLPNDRFFAVRPEGSVSTLKIQRTERGDSAVYLCASSWRADQPQHFGDGTRLSIL.

As for this clonotype: A clone one base away is much larger, so this may be a read error. This chain joins TRBV10-3 and TRBJ2-7, with D perhaps TRBD2 (6 bases). Trimming shortened V by 10 bases and J by 7 bases, and 14 bases separated the two germline ends. The CDR3 spans 11 residues. CDR1 is ENHRY and CDR2 is SYGVKD in the germline V gene. The CDR3 region is CATSGGSEQYF. As DNA, the CDR3 is TGTGCCACGTCCGGGGGAAGTGAGCAGTACTTC.

A few counts support this clonotype. The DNA of the CDR3 is TGTGCCAGTAGTGGGGCTTGGGGGCGGGAGACCCAGTACTTC. It encodes CASSGAWGRETQYF. The chain couples TRBV19 to TRBJ2-5; TRBD1 might be the D (6 bases). Germline values: CDR1 LNHDA, CDR2 SQIVND (reference sequence). V gave up 5 bases and J gave up 5 bases, with 15 bases separating them. The CDR3 contains 14 residues. Looking up the rest from reference TRBV19 and TRBJ2-5 gives the full variable domain: DGGITQSPKYLFRKEGQNVTLSCEQNLNHDAMYWYRQDPGQGLRLIYYSQIVNDFQKGDIAEGYSVSREKKESFPLTVTSAQKNPTAFYLCASSGAWGRETQYFGPGTRLLVL.

This clonotype was seen a handful of times. The rearrangement links TRBV7-2 to TRBJ1-1, with unresolved D. CDR1 and CDR2 (germline): SGHTA, FQGNSA. The CDR3 consists of 13 residues. Trimming left V 2 bases short and J 3 bases short, with 7 bases between. CDR3 nucleotide sequence: TGTGCCAGCAGCTTACTTTGGGACACTGAAGCTTTCTTT. Translated: CASSLLWDTEAFF.

The genes are TRBV7-3 and TRBJ2-5; no clear D. V was pared by 4 bases and J by 1 base, with 7 bases between. Germline V gene sequence: CDR1 SGHTA, CDR2 FQGTGA. The CDR3 runs 13 residues. CDR3 sequence (DNA): TGTGCCAGCAGCTCCCCACCCCAAGAGACCCAGTACTTC. It yields the protein CASSSPPQETQYF. Full variable domain (rest looked up from reference TRBV7-3 and TRBJ2-5): GAGVSQTPSNKVTEKGKYVELRCDPISGHTALYWYRQSLGQGPEFLIYFQGTGAADDSGLPNDRFFAVRPEGSVSTLKIQRTERGDSAVYLCASSSPPQETQYFGPGTRLLVL.

Sample share makes this clonotype medium-sized. The chain combines TRBV19 with TRBJ1-4; tentative D call: TRBD1 (5 bases). The V gene lost 7 bases and the J gene lost 6 bases, with 12 bases spanning the gap. Germline assignment: CDR1 LNHDA and CDR2 SQIVND (reference sequence). The CDR3 extends over 13 amino acids. The CDR3 reads CASNRGTHEKLFF. CDR3 nucleotide sequence: TGTGCCAGTAACCGCGGGACTCATGAAAAACTGTTTTTT. Variable domain in full (rest from reference TRBV19 and TRBJ1-4): DGGITQSPKYLFRKEGQNVTLSCEQNLNHDAMYWYRQDPGQGLRLIYYSQIVNDFQKGDIAEGYSVSREKKESFPLTVTSAQKNPTAFYLCASNRGTHEKLFFGSGTQLSVL.

V usage is TRBV6-1 and J usage is TRBJ2-2, with D possibly TRBD1 on 6 matching bases. Germline CDR1 is MNHNS and CDR2 is SASEGT. V lost 6 bases and J 6 bases, leaving 20 bases between the germline ends. The CDR3 spans 16 residues. The CDR3, as DNA: TGTGCCAGCAGGGCCCGGGACAAGCTTCCTGCCGGGGAGCTGTTTTTT. Translation: CASRARDKLPAGELFF.

There are a few counts of this clonotype. This likely comes from a read error, as the CDR3 has no conserved phenylalanine or tryptophan at its end. The chain links TRBV5-5 to TRBJ2-7, with D perhaps given as TRBD1 or TRBD2 (5 bases each). V lost 0 bases and J 6 bases, leaving 16 bases between the germline ends. Per germline, CDR1 SGHKS and CDR2 YYEKEE (reference sequence). The CDR3 loop spans 15 amino acids. CDR3 in amino acids: CASSLVGDRGPEQYS. DNA of the CDR3: TGTGCCAGCAGCTTGGTGGGGGATCGAGGGCCCGAGCAGTACTCC.

This clonotype was found once. At one end the junction does not follow the germline gene, possibly because of a read error. The V gene is TRBV2, the J gene TRBJ2-5; 10 bases agree with TRBD2. CDR3 length: 17 residues. The germline gives CDR1 SNHLY, CDR2 FYNNEI. CDR3 sequence: CAGSERVSGGNKETQYF. DNA of the CDR3: TGTGCCGGCAGTGAACGGGTTAGCGGGGGGAATAAAGAGACCCAGTACTTC.

This rearrangement joins TRBV6-1 to TRBJ2-3; D is undetermined. The length of the CDR3 is 14 residues. Trimming left V 8 bases short and J 4 bases short, with 16 bases between. CDR1 is MNHNS, CDR2 SASEGT, per germline. CDR3 in amino acids: CASGRLPDSDTQYF. CDR3 nucleotides: TGTGCCAGCGGACGGCTACCGGATTCAGATACGCAGTATTTT.

This clonotype came up a few times. The CDR3 is CASSWGLSEAFF. DNA of the CDR3: TGTGCCAGCAGTTGGGGTTTGAGTGAAGCTTTCTTT. V and J are TRBV11-2 and TRBJ1-1, with no clear D. V was pared by 6 bases and J by 7 bases, with 12 bases between. Germline V lookup: CDR1 SGHAT, CDR2 FQNNGV. The CDR3 has 12 amino acids.

Many counts were recorded for this clonotype. V and J are TRBV20-1 and TRBJ2-5; D not resolved. V lost 1 base and J lost 5, with 5 bases in between. CDR1 DFQATT and CDR2 SNEGSKA come from the germline V gene (reference sequence). This CDR3 comprises 11 residues. CDR3 residues: CSARVLETQYF. CDR3 bases: TGCAGTGCTAGAGTCCTGGAGACCCAGTACTTC.

The chain recombines TRBV27 with TRBJ1-6; no clear D. Trimming took off 1 base at V and 0 bases at J, with 7 bases between the two ends. Germline V lookup: CDR1 MNHEY, CDR2 SMNVEV (reference sequence). The CDR3 length is 16 residues. CDR3 region: CASSLFGSSYNSPLHF. DNA for the CDR3: TGTGCCAGCAGTTTATTCGGGAGCTCCTATAATTCACCCCTCCACTTT.

This chain links TRBV10-3 with TRBJ2-6, with D unresolved. This CDR3 contains 16 residues. CDR1 is ENHRY and CDR2 is SYGVKD in the germline V gene. Between the trimmed V and J ends, which lost 4 bases and 0 bases, there was a span of 10 bases. CDR3 region: CAISGLQSSGANVLTF. The DNA for the CDR3 is TGTGCCATCAGTGGGTTACAGAGCTCTGGGGCCAACGTCCTGACTTTC.

There are many counts of this clonotype. V gene TRBV24-1 combines with J gene TRBJ2-3; 9 positions match TRBD2. Germline V gives CDR1 KGHDR, CDR2 SFDVKD. The V gene end was trimmed by 5 bases and the J gene end by 4 bases; junction bases not matched to a gene: 6. The CDR3 contains 15 residues. The CDR3 coding sequence is TGTGCCACCAGTGGACCGGGACTAGCAGCAGATACGCAGTATTTT. This sequence encodes CATSGPGLAADTQYF.

In its sample, this clonotype was seen once. A read error is possible here, since a much larger clone lies one base away. The V and J genes are TRBV2 and TRBJ2-5; D remains ambiguous. CDR3 length: 12 amino acids. From germline, CDR1 is SNHLY and CDR2 FYNNEI. This CDR3 is CASSVNREAQYF. CDR3 nucleotide sequence: TGTGCCAGCAGTGTAAACCGAGAGGCCCAGTACTTC. Combining the CDR3 with reference TRBV2 and TRBJ2-5 gives the whole variable domain EPEVTQTPSHQVTQMGQEVILRCVPISNHLYFYWYRQILGQKVEFLVSFYNNEISEKSEIFDDQFSVERPDGSNFTLKIRSTKLEDSAMYFCASSVNREAQYFGPGTRLLVL.